The 29 T cell receptor beta chains presented below share a single source sample, sequenced in a study of CXCR3-negative and CXCR3-positive naive CD8 T cells. TRB cDNA was prepared as libraries by UMI-labeled 5' RACE. One entry per CDR3 protein, without DNA, is what TCRdb gives after re-calling the 5' RACE reads. The sample totals about 130,000 distinct CDR3 sequences; its top ten clones hold less than 0.55%. Input material: naive CXCR3- CD8+ T cells from blood. Subset specified: CD45RO-CCR7+CD27+CD95- naive CD8+ T cells lacking CXCR3 (TNR3-). These receptors all stem from a human donor in good health. Some clones in this sample may be carry-over from other donors' samples.

V usage is TRBV19 and J usage is TRBJ1-2. Germline loops: CDR1 LNHDA, CDR2 SQIVND (reference sequence). The CDR3 covers 15 residues. Here the CDR3 reads CASSIFDGTPYGYTF.

This rearrangement joins TRBV5-1 to TRBJ2-7; TCRdb outputs TRBD2, but without DNA this stays unchecked. This CDR3 has 16 amino acids. CDR1 is SGHRS, CDR2 YFSETQ, per germline. CDR3 sequence reads: CASSPNFSGDSYEQYF.

V gene TRBV7-2 combines with J gene TRBJ1-6; TCRdb picks TRBD1, but there is no DNA to check that call. Germline V gene lookup returns CDR1 SGHTA and CDR2 FQGNSA. CDR3 length: 18 residues. The CDR3 spells CASSYGLTGLTYNSPLHF.

The chain recombines TRBV29-1 with TRBJ2-3. There are 11 residues in the CDR3. The germline V gene encodes CDR1 SQVTM and CDR2 ANQGSEA. CDR3 protein: CSVERPDTQYF.

This rearrangement joins TRBV21-1 to TRBJ2-5; lacking DNA, the TRBD1 call made by TCRdb goes unchecked. TRBV21-1 is a recognized pseudogene. This CDR3 has 11 residues. The CDR3 is CASRQGETQYF.

The chain carries TRBV15 and TRBJ2-7; the TRBD2 assignment by TCRdb is unverifiable without DNA. This CDR3 spans 18 amino acids. Germline V CDR1 and CDR2: LNHNV, YYDKDF (reference sequence). CDR3 amino acids: CATSRVLSGGDDSYEQYF.

This chain links TRBV28 with TRBJ2-7; TCRdb outputs TRBD2, but without DNA this stays unchecked. The CDR3 length is 14 residues. Germline V gene lookup returns CDR1 MDHEN and CDR2 SYDVKM. The CDR3 protein is CATSSGRADDEQYF.

The chain couples TRBV3-1 to TRBJ1-5; the TRBD1 assignment by TCRdb is unverifiable without DNA. The CDR3 loop spans 14 amino acids. Germline CDR1 LGHDT, CDR2 YNNKEL (reference sequence). This CDR3 is CASSRTISNQPQHF.

The J gene is TRBJ2-5, the V gene TRBV28. This CDR3 spans 11 amino acids. Germline CDR1 MDHEN, CDR2 SYDVKM. This CDR3 is CASSPRETQYF.

V usage is TRBV4-1 and J usage is TRBJ2-3; TCRdb's assignment of TRBD2 cannot be checked, as there is no DNA. The germline gives CDR1 MGHRA, CDR2 YSYEKL. The CDR3 has 16 amino acids. CDR3 residues: CASSQVLAGATDTQYF.

This sequence joins TRBV19 and TRBJ2-1; TCRdb names TRBD1, which stays unverified in the absence of DNA. The germline gives CDR1 LNHDA, CDR2 SQIVND (reference sequence). The CDR3 length is 14 residues. The CDR3 protein is CASKNRGEINEQFF.

This CDR3 reads CASSVVGDAHNEQFF. The chain combines TRBV9 with TRBJ2-1. From germline, CDR1 is SGDLS and CDR2 YYNGEE. This CDR3 comprises 15 residues.

The rearrangement links TRBV4-3 to TRBJ2-1; without DNA, the TCRdb call of TRBD1 cannot be checked. The length of the CDR3 is 16 residues. CDR1 LGHNA and CDR2 YSLEER come from the germline V gene. The CDR3 sequence is CASSQKDTSSYNEQFF.

V and J are TRBV9 and TRBJ2-3; TCRdb's assignment of TRBD2 cannot be checked, as there is no DNA. Germline CDR1 and CDR2: SGDLS and YYNGEE. CDR3 length: 18 amino acids. The chain's CDR3 is CASSVGRTLAGGADTQYF.

The chain links TRBV29-1 to TRBJ2-2; TCRdb returns TRBD2, unconfirmable since there is no DNA. This CDR3 comprises 12 residues. Germline CDR1 reads SQVTM; CDR2 reads ANQGSEA. The CDR3 region is CSVAGESGELFF.

This chain joins TRBV9 and TRBJ2-7; the TCRdb call, TRBD1, lacks DNA for checking. This CDR3 contains 14 residues. Germline values: CDR1 SGDLS, CDR2 YYNGEE. CDR3 region: CASQRGQGAYEQYF.

The chain recombines TRBV28 with TRBJ1-4; TCRdb selects TRBD1, and the lack of DNA leaves this call unchecked. Germline-derived CDR1 and CDR2 are MDHEN and SYDVKM. This CDR3 region has 15 residues. CDR3: CASRDRDSLNEKLFF.

This sequence joins TRBV24-1 and TRBJ2-1. Germline CDR1 reads KGHDR; CDR2 reads SFDVKD. The CDR3 covers 17 residues. The CDR3 here is CATSDLRDGSSYNEQFF.

This rearrangement joins TRBV7-2 to TRBJ1-3. CDR3 size: 14 residues. The germline V gene has CDR1 SGHTA and CDR2 FQGNSA. This CDR3 reads CASSLPTSGNTIYF.

The chain combines TRBV9 with TRBJ2-7; TCRdb's assignment of TRBD1 cannot be checked, as there is no DNA. Germline V gene data show CDR1 as SGDLS and CDR2 as YYNGEE. The CDR3 is 15 amino acids. CDR3 region: CASEPGTGVGYEQYF.

This chain joins TRBV4-1 and TRBJ1-5. The germline V gene has CDR1 MGHRA and CDR2 YSYEKL. CDR3 size: 17 residues. The CDR3 protein is CASSQVSGGAADQPQHF.

The V call is TRBV29-1, the J call TRBJ2-2; the TCRdb call, TRBD1, lacks DNA for checking. The germline V gene has CDR1 SQVTM and CDR2 ANQGSEA. The CDR3 totals 14 residues. CDR3 region: CSVGGGTNTGELFF.

The genes are TRBV7-6 and TRBJ2-3. The CDR3 is 15 residues long. CDR1 is SGHVS and CDR2 is FNYEAQ in the germline V gene. CDR3 protein: CASSLQASSTDTQYF.

The V call is TRBV28, the J call TRBJ2-6; TCRdb indicates TRBD1, and absent DNA this call remains unverified. This CDR3 is 16 amino acids long. Germline values: CDR1 MDHEN, CDR2 SYDVKM. The CDR3: CASSPSGFGGANVLTF.

The rearrangement uses TRBV18 and TRBJ2-1; the D call from TCRdb, TRBD2, cannot be confirmed without DNA. Looked up from germline, CDR1 is KGHSH and CDR2 is LQKENI. The CDR3 sequence is 15 residues long. The CDR3 here is CASSRISISGDEQFF.

The chain has TRBV7-9 and TRBJ2-7. The CDR3 length is 15 residues. Per the germline V gene, CDR1 is SEHNR and CDR2 is FQNEAQ (reference sequence). CDR3 protein: CASSLVRQQAYEQYF.

This CDR3 reads CASSQVLSGANVLTF. The rearrangement uses TRBV4-1 and TRBJ2-6. This CDR3 comprises 15 residues. Germline V gives CDR1 MGHRA, CDR2 YSYEKL.

The V gene is TRBV3-1, the J gene TRBJ2-7; TCRdb gives TRBD1 as the D gene, but with no DNA this cannot be confirmed. Germline assignment: CDR1 LGHDT and CDR2 YNNKEL (reference sequence). The CDR3 runs 15 residues. The CDR3 sequence is CASSQDSRWIYEQYF.

The V gene is TRBV28, the J gene TRBJ2-1. Germline V gene sequence: CDR1 MDHEN, CDR2 SYDVKM. The CDR3 has 15 residues. The CDR3 spells CASSLVAELYNEQFF.